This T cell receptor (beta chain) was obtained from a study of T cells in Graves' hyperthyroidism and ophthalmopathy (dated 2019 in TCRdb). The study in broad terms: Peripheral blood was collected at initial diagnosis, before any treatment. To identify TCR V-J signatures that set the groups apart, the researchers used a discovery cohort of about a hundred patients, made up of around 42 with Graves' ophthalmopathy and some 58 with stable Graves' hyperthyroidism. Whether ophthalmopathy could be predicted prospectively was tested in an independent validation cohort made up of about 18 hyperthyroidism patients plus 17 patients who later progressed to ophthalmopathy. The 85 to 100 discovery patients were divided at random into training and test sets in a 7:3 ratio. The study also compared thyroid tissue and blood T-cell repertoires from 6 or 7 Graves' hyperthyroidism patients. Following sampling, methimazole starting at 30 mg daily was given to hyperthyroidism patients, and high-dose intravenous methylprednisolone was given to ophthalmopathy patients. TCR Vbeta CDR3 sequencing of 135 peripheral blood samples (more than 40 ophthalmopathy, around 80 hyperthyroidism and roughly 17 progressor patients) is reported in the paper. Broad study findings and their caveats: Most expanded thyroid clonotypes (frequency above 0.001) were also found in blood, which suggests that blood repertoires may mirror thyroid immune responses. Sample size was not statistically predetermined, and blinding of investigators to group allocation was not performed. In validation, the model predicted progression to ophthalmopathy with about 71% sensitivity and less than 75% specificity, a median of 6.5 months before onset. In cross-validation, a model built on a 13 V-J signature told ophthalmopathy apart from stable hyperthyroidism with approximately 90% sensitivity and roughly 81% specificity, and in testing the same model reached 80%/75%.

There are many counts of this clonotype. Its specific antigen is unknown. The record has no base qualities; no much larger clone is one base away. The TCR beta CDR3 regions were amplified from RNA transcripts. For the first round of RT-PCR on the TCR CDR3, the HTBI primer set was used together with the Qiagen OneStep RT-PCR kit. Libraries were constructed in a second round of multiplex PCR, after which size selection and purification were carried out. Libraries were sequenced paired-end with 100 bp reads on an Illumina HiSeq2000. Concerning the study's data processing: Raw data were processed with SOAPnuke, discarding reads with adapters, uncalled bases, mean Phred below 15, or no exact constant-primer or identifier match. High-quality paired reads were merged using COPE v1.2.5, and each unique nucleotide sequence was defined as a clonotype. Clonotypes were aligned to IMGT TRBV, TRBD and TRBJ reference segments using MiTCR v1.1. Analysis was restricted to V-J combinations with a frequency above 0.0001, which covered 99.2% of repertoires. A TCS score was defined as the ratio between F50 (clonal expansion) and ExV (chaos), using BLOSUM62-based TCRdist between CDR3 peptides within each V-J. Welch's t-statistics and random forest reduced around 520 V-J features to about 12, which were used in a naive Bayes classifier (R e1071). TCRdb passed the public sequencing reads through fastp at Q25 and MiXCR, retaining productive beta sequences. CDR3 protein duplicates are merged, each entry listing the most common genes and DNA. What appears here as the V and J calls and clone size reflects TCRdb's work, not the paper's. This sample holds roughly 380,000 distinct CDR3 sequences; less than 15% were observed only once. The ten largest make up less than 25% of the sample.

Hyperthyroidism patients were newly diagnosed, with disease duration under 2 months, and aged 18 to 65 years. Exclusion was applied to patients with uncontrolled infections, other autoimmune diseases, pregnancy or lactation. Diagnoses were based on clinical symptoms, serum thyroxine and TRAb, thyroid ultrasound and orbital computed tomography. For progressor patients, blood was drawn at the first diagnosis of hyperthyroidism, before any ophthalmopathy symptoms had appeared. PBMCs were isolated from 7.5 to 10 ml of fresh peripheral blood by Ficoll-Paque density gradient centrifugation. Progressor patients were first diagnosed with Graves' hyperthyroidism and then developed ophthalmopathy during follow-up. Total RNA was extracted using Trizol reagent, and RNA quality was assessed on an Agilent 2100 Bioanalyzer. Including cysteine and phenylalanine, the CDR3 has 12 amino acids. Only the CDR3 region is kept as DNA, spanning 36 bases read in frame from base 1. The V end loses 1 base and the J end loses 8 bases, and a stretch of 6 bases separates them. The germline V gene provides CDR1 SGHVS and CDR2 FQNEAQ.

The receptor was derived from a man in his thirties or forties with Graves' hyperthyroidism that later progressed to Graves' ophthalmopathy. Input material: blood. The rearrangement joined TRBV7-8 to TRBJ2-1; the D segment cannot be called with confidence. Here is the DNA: TGTGCCAGCAGCTTAGGACCCCATGAGCAGTTCTTC. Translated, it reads CASSLGPHEQFF.